Presented here are 26 T cell receptor beta chains from one specimen sequenced in a study of identical twins. TCRdb analysed the 5' RACE reads with MiXCR anew, one entry per CDR3 protein. The sample shows roughly 710,000 distinct CDR3 sequences, over 5% of them seen only once. Sequencing was performed on naive T cells sorted from blood. All receptors derive from a man aged 18 to 30 in good health.

At least ten counts were recorded for this clonotype. The chain recombines TRBV15 with TRBJ1-2; no clear D. Trimming took 5 bases from V and 4 from J, leaving 14 bases between them. Germline V lookup: CDR1 LNHNV, CDR2 YYDKDF (reference sequence). The CDR3 loop spans 14 amino acids. The chain's CDR3 is CATSSSNRAYGYTF. CDR3 in DNA: TGTGCCACCAGCTCAAGCAACCGCGCCTATGGCTACACCTTC.

This clonotype appeared many times. The chain recombines TRBV7-2 with TRBJ2-1; the match to TRBD1 covers 10 bases. CDR1 and CDR2 from the germline V gene are SGHTA and FQGNSA. V was clipped by 5 bases and J by 0 bases; unmatched bases: 4. The CDR3 contains 16 residues. This CDR3 reads CASSAGQGLSYNEQFF. Written as DNA, the CDR3 is TGTGCCAGCAGCGCGGGACAGGGGCTCTCCTACAATGAGCAGTTCTTC.

This clonotype was found many times. The chain uses TRBV28 and TRBJ2-7, with a possible D match to TRBD1 (7 bases). CDR3 length equals 13 residues. Germline lookup yields CDR1 MDHEN and CDR2 SYDVKM. The V end lost 4 bases, the J end lost 3 bases, and 10 bases lay between the germline ends. CDR3 sequence reads: CASSSGDSYEQYF. CDR3 in DNA: TGTGCCAGCAGTTCGGGGGACAGCTACGAGCAGTACTTC.

This clonotype appeared many times. V usage is TRBV12-3 or TRBV12-4 and J usage is TRBJ1-1; D call uncertain. This CDR3 has 15 amino acids. V was pared by 4 bases and J by 5 bases, with 17 bases between. The CDR3 region has the DNA TGTGCCAGCAGTTCCTTCGCCACCCGGGCTACTGAAGCTTTCTTT. Residues: CASSSFATRATEAFF.

This clonotype was seen ten or more times. CDR3 bases: TGTGCCAGCATCTGGGGGGGCGCAGATACGCAGTATTTT. It specifies CASIWGGADTQYF. The rearrangement links TRBV7-2 to TRBJ2-3; a possible D gene is TRBD2 (7 bases). Deletions cut 7 bases from V and 4 bases from J, with 12 bases between. Germline CDR1 reads SGHTA; CDR2 reads FQGNSA. The CDR3 covers 13 residues.

The sample holds many counts of this clonotype. The rearrangement uses TRBV10-3 and TRBJ1-5; D might be TRBD1 (5 bases). V lost 3 bases to trimming and J lost 6 bases, with 12 bases between them. Looked up from germline, CDR1 is ENHRY and CDR2 is SYGVKD. This CDR3 has 14 amino acids. The CDR3 sequence is CAISEGTKSQPQHF. The CDR3 DNA sequence: TGTGCCATCAGTGAAGGGACCAAGTCTCAGCCCCAGCATTTT.

This clonotype occurred many times. The chain is built from TRBV3-1 and TRBJ1-2; D gene unclear. Germline-derived CDR1 and CDR2 are LGHDT and YNNKEL (reference sequence). The V end was cut by 0 bases, the J end by 5 bases, with 16 bases between. The length of the CDR3 is 16 residues. The CDR3 region is CASSQEGVSPQYGYTF. In DNA form, the CDR3 reads TGTGCCAGCAGCCAAGAGGGAGTCAGCCCGCAGTATGGCTACACCTTC.

This clonotype was found a few times. V usage is TRBV5-1 and J usage is TRBJ1-2; D uncertain. This CDR3 is built from 17 residues. Deletions cut 0 bases from V and 1 base from J, with 16 bases between. Germline loops: CDR1 SGHRS, CDR2 YFSETQ. The CDR3, as DNA: TGCGCCAGCAGCTTGGGCAGAGGAAATACCATTAACTATGGCTACACCTTC. Translated: CASSLGRGNTINYGYTF. Complete variable domain (other parts from reference TRBV5-1 and TRBJ1-2): KAGVTQTPRYLIKTRGQQVTLSCSPISGHRSVSWYQQTPGQGLQFLFEYFSETQRNKGNFPGRFSGRQFSNSRSEMNVSTLELGDSALYLCASSLGRGNTINYGYTFGSGTRLTVV.

The table lists this clonotype with many counts. This rearrangement joins TRBV6-5 to TRBJ2-3, with 10 bases that match TRBD1. The CDR3 has 15 residues. In germline, CDR1 is MNHEY, CDR2 SVGAGI. V shed 2 bases and J 4 bases; nucleotides not matched to a gene: 3. The CDR3 here is CASSYPGQGSDTQYF. The DNA of the CDR3 is TGTGCCAGCAGTTACCCGGGACAGGGGTCAGATACGCAGTATTTT.

The chain has TRBV7-3 and TRBJ2-3, with D possibly matching TRBD1 (6 bases). The CDR3 runs to 14 residues. Germline lookup yields CDR1 SGHTA and CDR2 FQGTGA. Trimming stripped 4 bases from V and 3 bases from J, with 11 bases between. CDR3 protein: CASSSTGQTDTQYF. The CDR3 DNA sequence: TGTGCCAGCAGCTCGACAGGTCAAACAGATACGCAGTATTTT.

This clonotype was recorded many times. V usage is TRBV6-5 and J usage is TRBJ2-3; a possible D gene is TRBD2 (6 bases). The CDR3 spans 15 residues. Germline assignment: CDR1 MNHEY and CDR2 SVGAGI. V lost 2 bases and J lost 2, with 11 bases in between. The CDR3 DNA reads TGTGCCAGCAGTTACCTTGCGGGGCCCACAGATACGCAGTATTTT. Translated: CASSYLAGPTDTQYF.

The genes are TRBV6-2 or TRBV6-3 and TRBJ2-1, with 10 bases matching TRBD2. The CDR3 has 15 residues. V was pared by 11 bases and J by 5 bases, with 12 bases of the junction left unmatched. Germline V gives CDR1 MNHEY, CDR2 SVGEGT. CDR3 amino acids: CAGSSGSFGDNEQFF. The CDR3 bases are TGTGCCGGATCTAGCGGGAGTTTCGGCGACAATGAGCAGTTCTTC.

This chain connects TRBV5-1 to TRBJ2-1; D possibly corresponds to TRBD1 (5 bases). CDR3 length: 14 amino acids. The V end was cut by 0 bases, the J end by 7 bases, with 11 bases between. Germline lookup yields CDR1 SGHRS and CDR2 YFSETQ. The CDR3 reads CASSLANPGNEQFF. The CDR3 nucleotides read TGCGCCAGCAGCTTGGCCAATCCAGGGAATGAGCAGTTCTTC.

The chain carries TRBV20-1 and TRBJ1-2, with 7 bases lining up with TRBD1. The V and J ends lost 0 bases and 1 base, in that order; junction bases with no gene match: 8. Per the germline V gene, CDR1 is DFQATT and CDR2 is SNEGSKA (reference sequence). This CDR3 has 16 residues. The DNA for the CDR3 is TGCAGTGCTAGAGATATTAGAACAGGGGTTAACTATGGCTACACCTTC. Protein product: CSARDIRTGVNYGYTF.

The table lists this clonotype with many counts. This rearrangement joins TRBV12-3 or TRBV12-4 to TRBJ2-2, with D possibly being TRBD1 (6 bases). With 5 bases removed from V and 6 bases from J, the gap between germline ends came to 16 bases. The CDR3 covers 15 residues. The CDR3: CASSPRDMAAGELFF. CDR3 sequence (DNA): TGTGCCAGCAGTCCCCGGGACATGGCGGCCGGGGAGCTGTTTTTT.

Many counts were recorded for this clonotype. The chain uses TRBV12-3 or TRBV12-4 and TRBJ1-1, with D tentatively TRBD1 (6 bases). The V and J ends lost 3 bases and 6 bases respectively, with 17 bases between them. The CDR3 consists of 15 residues. This CDR3 reads CASSFSTGGRPEAFF. The CDR3 DNA follows: TGTGCCAGCAGTTTCTCGACAGGTGGGCGGCCTGAAGCTTTCTTT.

The chain couples TRBV29-1 to TRBJ2-6; no firm D call. V was shortened by 4 bases and J by 2 bases, with 12 bases between the two germline ends. The CDR3 sequence is 15 residues long. Germline-derived CDR1 and CDR2 are SQVTM and ANQGSEA. The CDR3 spells CSVGAGTTGANVLTF. CDR3 bases: TGCAGCGTTGGGGCAGGAACTACTGGGGCCAACGTCCTGACTTTC.

There are many counts of this clonotype. The rearrangement joins TRBV4-1 to TRBJ2-3; 11 positions agree with TRBD2. V gave up 2 bases and J gave up 5 bases; unmatched junction bases: 6. Per germline, CDR1 MGHRA and CDR2 YSYEKL. The CDR3 has 16 amino acids. CDR3: CASSQTGTSGQDTQYF. The DNA for the CDR3 is TGCGCCAGCAGCCAAACCGGGACTAGCGGCCAAGATACGCAGTATTTT.

The chain employs TRBV12-5 and TRBJ2-7; 12 positions agree with TRBD2. From germline, CDR1 is LGHNT and CDR2 FRNRAP. CDR3 length: 17 amino acids. V lost 1 base to trimming and J lost 2 bases; unmatched junction nucleotides: 6. The CDR3 protein is CASGLASGRGTPYEQYF. CDR3 in DNA: TGTGCTAGTGGTTTGGCTAGCGGGAGGGGCACCCCCTACGAGCAGTACTTC. The whole variable domain, remainder taken from reference TRBV12-5 and TRBJ2-7, is DARVTQTPRHKVTEMGQEVTMRCQPILGHNTVFWYRQTMMQGLELLAYFRNRAPLDDSGMPKDRFSAEMPDATLATLKIQPSEPRDSAVYFCASGLASGRGTPYEQYFGPGTRLTVT.

This clonotype was observed a handful of times. The V gene is TRBV5-1, the J gene TRBJ2-1; the match to TRBD2 covers 13 bases. This CDR3 contains 16 residues. Germline assignment: CDR1 SGHRS and CDR2 YFSETQ. The J segment lost 9 bases and the V segment lost 0 bases, leaving 6 bases of the junction unmatched. As DNA, the CDR3 is TGCGCCAGCAGCTTGGAACTAGCGGGAGGGCCCGGTGAGCAGTTCTTC. This encodes CASSLELAGGPGEQFF.

This clonotype was found many times. This chain joins TRBV20-1 and TRBJ2-7, with TRBD2 identical over 9 bases. The CDR3 loop spans 16 amino acids. Looked up from germline, CDR1 is DFQATT and CDR2 is SNEGSKA (reference sequence). The V and J ends lost 5 bases and 1 base, in that order; junction bases with no gene match: 12. The CDR3: CSAPTSGLEKSYEQYF. The CDR3, as DNA: TGCAGTGCTCCGACTAGCGGACTAGAGAAATCCTACGAGCAGTACTTC.

At least ten counts were recorded for this clonotype. The chain has TRBV12-3 or TRBV12-4 and TRBJ1-5; 7 bases agree with TRBD1. V lost 6 bases and J lost 7; bases outside the gene matches: 9. The CDR3 has 14 amino acids. The CDR3 nucleotides are TGTGCCAGCAGCCCCGACAGGGTTCGCCAGCCCCAGCATTTT. Protein: CASSPDRVRQPQHF.

To note about this clonotype: It may be a read error: a sequence one base away is much more abundant. The chain carries TRBV6-5 and TRBJ2-7, with D perhaps TRBD2 (6 bases). The CDR3 is 16 residues long. Looked up from germline, CDR1 is MNHEY and CDR2 is SVGAGI. The CDR3 is CTSSYSGGKSSYEQYV. CDR3 sequence (DNA): TGTACCAGCAGTTACTCAGGCGGGAAGAGCTCCTACGAGCAGTACGTC.

This rearrangement joins TRBV7-8 to TRBJ2-1; D unclear. Trimming shortened V by 2 bases and J by 0 bases, and 14 bases separated the two germline ends. This CDR3 is 17 amino acids long. Germline assignment: CDR1 SGHVS and CDR2 FQNEAQ. CDR3 in DNA: TGTGCCAGCAGCTTATTTTCGGTGTCTAGCTCCTACAATGAGCAGTTCTTC. This codes for CASSLFSVSSSYNEQFF.

Many counts were recorded for this clonotype. The CDR3 DNA is TGTGCCAGCAGCCTAGATACTGAGCAGTTCTTC. Translating gives CASSLDTEQFF. This chain joins TRBV7-2 and TRBJ2-1; D remains ambiguous. Trimming removed 5 bases at V and 9 bases at J, with 8 bases between. CDR3 length: 11 amino acids. Looked up from germline, CDR1 is SGHTA and CDR2 is FQGNSA. Using reference TRBV7-2 and TRBJ2-1 for the parts outside the CDR3, the full variable domain is GAGVSQSPSNKVTEKGKDVELRCDPISGHTALYWYRQSLGQGLEFLIYFQGNSAPDKSGLPSDRFSAERTGGSVSTLTIQRTQQEDSAVYLCASSLDTEQFFGPGTRLTVL.

There are a few counts of this clonotype. This chain connects TRBV4-1 to TRBJ2-1; D is unresolved. This CDR3 region has 14 residues. Trimming removed 2 bases at V and 8 bases at J, with 13 bases between. CDR1 and CDR2 from the germline V gene are MGHRA and YSYEKL. The CDR3 spells CASSQQLIYYEQFF. CDR3 nucleotide sequence: TGCGCCAGCAGCCAACAACTCATCTATTATGAGCAGTTCTTC.